This TCR beta chain was recovered during a study of blood T cell repertoires in COVID-19. Across the whole study: The analysed material was cDNA or gDNA that came from T cells, B-cell-depleted T cells, or PBMCs.

In the source study's methods: Estimated nucleated cell counts came from reference gene primer amplification. Some clones are missing from TCRdb's copy, which holds only in-frame ones; the method was immunoSEQ multiplex PCR. V and J calls and clone size are as listed in that table; D and trimming were resolved from the DNA. In the table there are 150,000 to 200,000 clones, about 80% of which are singletons. Germline trimming cut 4 bases from V and 4 bases from J; bases unmatched to any gene: 15. The CDR3 spans 18 residues. CDR1 and CDR2 from the germline V gene are SGHNT and YENEEA. The sequenced material came from peripheral blood. This sequence originates from a human donor in a cohort sampled during active COVID-19. The rearrangement uses TRBV11-3 and TRBJ2-5; 10 bases match TRBD2. The CDR3 sequence: CASSSGASGGNYPETQYF. The CDR3 nucleotides are TGTGCCAGCAGCTCAGGGGCTAGCGGGGGAAACTACCCAGAGACCCAGTACTTC.